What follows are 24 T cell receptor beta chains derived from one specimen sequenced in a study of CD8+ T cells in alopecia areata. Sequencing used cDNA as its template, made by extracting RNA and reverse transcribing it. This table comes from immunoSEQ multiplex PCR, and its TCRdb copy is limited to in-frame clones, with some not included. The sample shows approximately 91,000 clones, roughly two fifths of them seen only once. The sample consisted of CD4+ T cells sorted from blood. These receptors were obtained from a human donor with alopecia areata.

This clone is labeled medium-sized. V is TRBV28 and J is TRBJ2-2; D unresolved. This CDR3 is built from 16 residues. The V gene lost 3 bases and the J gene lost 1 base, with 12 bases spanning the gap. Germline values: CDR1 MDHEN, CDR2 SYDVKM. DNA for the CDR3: TGTGCCAGCAGTTTGTGGCGGCAGGTGAACACCGGGGAGCTGTTTTTT. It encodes CASSLWRQVNTGELFF.

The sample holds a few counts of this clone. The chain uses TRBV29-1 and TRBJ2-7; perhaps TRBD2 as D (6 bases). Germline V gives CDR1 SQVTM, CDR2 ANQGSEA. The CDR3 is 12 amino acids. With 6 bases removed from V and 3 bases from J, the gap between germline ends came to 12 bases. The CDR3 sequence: CSVRDFVYEQYF. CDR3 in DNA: TGCAGCGTGAGGGACTTTGTCTACGAGCAGTACTTC.

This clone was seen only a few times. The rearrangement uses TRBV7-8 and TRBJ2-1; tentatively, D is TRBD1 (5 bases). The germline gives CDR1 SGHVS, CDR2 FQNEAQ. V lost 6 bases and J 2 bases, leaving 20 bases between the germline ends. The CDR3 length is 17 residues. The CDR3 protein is CASSFSFGAAAYNEQFF. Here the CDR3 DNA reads TGTGCCAGCAGTTTTTCTTTTGGGGCCGCCGCCTACAATGAGCAGTTCTTC.

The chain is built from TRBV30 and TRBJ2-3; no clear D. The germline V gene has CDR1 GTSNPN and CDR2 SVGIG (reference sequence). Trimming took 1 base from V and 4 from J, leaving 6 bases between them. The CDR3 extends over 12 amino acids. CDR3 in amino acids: CAWSGTSDTQYF. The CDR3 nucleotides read TGTGCCTGGAGTGGGACCTCAGATACGCAGTATTTT.

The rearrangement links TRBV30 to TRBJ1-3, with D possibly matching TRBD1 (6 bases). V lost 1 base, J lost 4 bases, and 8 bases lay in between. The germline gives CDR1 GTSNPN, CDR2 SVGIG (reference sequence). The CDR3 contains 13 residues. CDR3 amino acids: CAWSAGTGNTIYF. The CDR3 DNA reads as TGTGCCTGGAGTGCCGGGACAGGAAACACCATATATTTT.

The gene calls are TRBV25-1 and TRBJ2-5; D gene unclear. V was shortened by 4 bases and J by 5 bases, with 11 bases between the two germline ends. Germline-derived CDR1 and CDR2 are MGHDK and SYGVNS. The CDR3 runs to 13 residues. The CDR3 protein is CASSAWVGETQYF. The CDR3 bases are TGTGCCAGCAGTGCCTGGGTTGGGGAGACCCAGTACTTC.

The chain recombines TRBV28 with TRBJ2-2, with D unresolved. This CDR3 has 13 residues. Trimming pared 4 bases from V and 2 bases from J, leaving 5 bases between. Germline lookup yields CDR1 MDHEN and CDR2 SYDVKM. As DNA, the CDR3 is TGTGCCAGCAGTTGGTCAAACACCGGGGAGCTGTTTTTT. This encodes CASSWSNTGELFF.

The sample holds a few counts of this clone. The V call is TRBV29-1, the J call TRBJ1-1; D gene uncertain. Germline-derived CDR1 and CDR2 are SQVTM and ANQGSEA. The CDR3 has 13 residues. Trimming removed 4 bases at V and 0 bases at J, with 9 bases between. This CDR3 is CSVVGEMNTEAFF. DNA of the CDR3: TGCAGCGTTGTTGGGGAGATGAACACTGAAGCTTTCTTT. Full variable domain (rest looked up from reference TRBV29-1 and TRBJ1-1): SAVISQKPSRDICQRGTSLTIQCQVDSQVTMMFWYRQQPGQSLTLIATANQGSEATYESGFVIDKFPISRPNLTFSTLTVSNMSPEDSSIYLCSVVGEMNTEAFFGQGTRLTVV.

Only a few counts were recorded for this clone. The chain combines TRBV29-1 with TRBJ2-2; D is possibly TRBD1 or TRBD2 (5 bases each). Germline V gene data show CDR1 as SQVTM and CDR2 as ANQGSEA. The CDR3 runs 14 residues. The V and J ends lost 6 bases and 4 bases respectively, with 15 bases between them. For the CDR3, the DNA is TGCAGCGTCTACCCGGGGCCCACCACCGGGGAGCTGTTTTTT. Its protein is CSVYPGPTTGELFF.

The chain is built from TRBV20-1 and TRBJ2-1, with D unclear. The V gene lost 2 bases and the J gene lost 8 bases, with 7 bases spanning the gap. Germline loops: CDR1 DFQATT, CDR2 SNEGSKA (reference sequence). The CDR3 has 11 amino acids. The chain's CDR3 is CSARSRYEQFF. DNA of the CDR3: TGCAGTGCTAGATCCCGTTATGAGCAGTTCTTC.

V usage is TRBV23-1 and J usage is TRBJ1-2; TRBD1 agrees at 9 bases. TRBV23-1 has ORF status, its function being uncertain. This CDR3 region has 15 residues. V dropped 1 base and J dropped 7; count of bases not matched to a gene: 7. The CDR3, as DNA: TGCGCCAGCAGTCAATGGAGACAGGGGGAGAGTGGCTACACCTTC. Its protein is CASSQWRQGESGYTF.

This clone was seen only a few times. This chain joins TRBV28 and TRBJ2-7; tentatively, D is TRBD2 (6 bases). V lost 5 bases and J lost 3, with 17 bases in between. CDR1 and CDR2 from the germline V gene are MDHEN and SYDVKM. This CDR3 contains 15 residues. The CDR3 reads CASSAEGAGLYEQYF. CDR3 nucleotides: TGTGCCAGCAGTGCCGAAGGGGCGGGACTCTACGAGCAGTACTTC.

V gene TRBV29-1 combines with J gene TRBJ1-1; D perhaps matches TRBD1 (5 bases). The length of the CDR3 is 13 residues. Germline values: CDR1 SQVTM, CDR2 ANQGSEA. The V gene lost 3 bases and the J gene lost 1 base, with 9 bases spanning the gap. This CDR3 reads CSVEGQANTEAFF. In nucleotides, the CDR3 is TGCAGCGTTGAGGGGCAGGCGAACACTGAAGCTTTCTTT.

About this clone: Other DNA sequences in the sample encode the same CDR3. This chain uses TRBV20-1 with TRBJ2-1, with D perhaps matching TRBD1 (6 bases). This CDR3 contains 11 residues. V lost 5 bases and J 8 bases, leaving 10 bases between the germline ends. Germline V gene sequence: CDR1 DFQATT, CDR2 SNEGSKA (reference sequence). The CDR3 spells CSASGVDEQFF. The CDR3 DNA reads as TGCAGTGCTTCAGGGGTGGATGAGCAGTTCTTC.

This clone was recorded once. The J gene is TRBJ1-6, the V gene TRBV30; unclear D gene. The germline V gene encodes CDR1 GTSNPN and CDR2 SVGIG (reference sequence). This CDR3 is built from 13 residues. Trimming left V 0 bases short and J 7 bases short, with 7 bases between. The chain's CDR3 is CAWSVDGNSPLHF. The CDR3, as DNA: TGTGCCTGGAGTGTCGATGGAAATTCACCCCTCCACTTT.

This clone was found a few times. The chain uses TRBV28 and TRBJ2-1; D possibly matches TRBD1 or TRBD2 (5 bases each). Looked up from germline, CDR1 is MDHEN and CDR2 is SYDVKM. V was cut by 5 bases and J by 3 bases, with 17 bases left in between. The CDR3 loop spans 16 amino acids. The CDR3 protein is CASSPSRGAHYNEQFF. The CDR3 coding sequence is TGTGCCAGCAGTCCAAGCAGAGGGGCCCACTACAATGAGCAGTTCTTC.

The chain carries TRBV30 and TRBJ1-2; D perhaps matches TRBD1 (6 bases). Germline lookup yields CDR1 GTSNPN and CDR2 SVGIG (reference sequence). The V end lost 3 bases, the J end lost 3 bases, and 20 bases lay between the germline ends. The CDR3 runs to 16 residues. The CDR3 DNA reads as TGTGCCTGGAGAGGACTGGGACAACTGCAAGACTATGGCTACACCTTC. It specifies CAWRGLGQLQDYGYTF.

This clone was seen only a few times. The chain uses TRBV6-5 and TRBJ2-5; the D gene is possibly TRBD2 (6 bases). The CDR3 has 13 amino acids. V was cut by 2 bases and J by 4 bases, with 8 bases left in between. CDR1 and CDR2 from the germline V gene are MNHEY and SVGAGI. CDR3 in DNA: TGTGCCAGCAGTTACGGGAGGAGAGAGACCCAGTACTTC. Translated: CASSYGRRETQYF.

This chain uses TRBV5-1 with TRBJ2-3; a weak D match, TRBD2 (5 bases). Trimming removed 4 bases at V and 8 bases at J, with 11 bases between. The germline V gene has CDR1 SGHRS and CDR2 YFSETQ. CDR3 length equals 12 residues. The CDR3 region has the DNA TGCGCCAGCAGCGAGCCCGAGGGTACGCAGTATTTT. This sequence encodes CASSEPEGTQYF. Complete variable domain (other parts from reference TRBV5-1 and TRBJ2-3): KAGVTQTPRYLIKTRGQQVTLSCSPISGHRSVSWYQQTPGQGLQFLFEYFSETQRNKGNFPGRFSGRQFSNSRSEMNVSTLELGDSALYLCASSEPEGTQYFGPGTRLTVL.

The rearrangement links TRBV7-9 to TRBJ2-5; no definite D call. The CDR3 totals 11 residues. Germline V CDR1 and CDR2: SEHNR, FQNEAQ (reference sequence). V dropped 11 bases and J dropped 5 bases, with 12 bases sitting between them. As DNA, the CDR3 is TGTGCCGGGTCTGTGGGGGAGACCCAGTACTTC. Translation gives CAGSVGETQYF. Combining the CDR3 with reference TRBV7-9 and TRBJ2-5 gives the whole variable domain DTGVSQNPRHKITKRGQNVTFRCDPISEHNRLYWYRQTLGQGPEFLTYFQNEAQLEKSRLLSDRFSAERPKGSFSTLEIQRTEQGDSAMYLCAGSVGETQYFGPGTRLLVL.

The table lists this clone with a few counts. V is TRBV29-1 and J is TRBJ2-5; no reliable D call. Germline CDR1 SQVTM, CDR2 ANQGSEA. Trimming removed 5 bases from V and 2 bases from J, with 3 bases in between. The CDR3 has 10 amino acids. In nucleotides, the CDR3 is TGCAGCGTTATACAAGAGACCCAGTACTTC. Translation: CSVIQETQYF.

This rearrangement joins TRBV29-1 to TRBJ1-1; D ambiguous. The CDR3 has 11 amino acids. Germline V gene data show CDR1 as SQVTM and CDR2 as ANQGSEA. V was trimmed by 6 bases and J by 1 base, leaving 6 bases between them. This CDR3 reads CSVIENTEAFF. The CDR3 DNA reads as TGCAGCGTGATAGAGAACACTGAAGCTTTCTTT.

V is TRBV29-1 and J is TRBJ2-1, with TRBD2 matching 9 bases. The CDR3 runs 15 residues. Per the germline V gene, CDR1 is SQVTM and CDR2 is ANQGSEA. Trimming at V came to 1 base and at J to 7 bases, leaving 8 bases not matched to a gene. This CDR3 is CSVEGGGGALNEQFF. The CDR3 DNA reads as TGCAGCGTTGAAGGAGGCGGGGGGGCCCTGAATGAGCAGTTCTTC.

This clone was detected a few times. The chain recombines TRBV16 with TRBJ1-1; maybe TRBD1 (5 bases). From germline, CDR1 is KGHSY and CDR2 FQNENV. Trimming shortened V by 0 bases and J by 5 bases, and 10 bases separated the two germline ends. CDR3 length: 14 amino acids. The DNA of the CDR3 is TGTGCCAGCAGCCAATCTAGGGGCGCGACTGAAGCTTTCTTT. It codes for CASSQSRGATEAFF.